The clone carrying this T cell receptor beta chain was counted between two and nine times. Its antigen remains unidentified. This sample is drawn from a study of beta chain features in type 1 diabetes. Study-wide findings and caveats: Within each of all four CD4+ subsets, Type 1 diabetes patients had TCRB CDR3s that were moderately but significantly shorter. Sequencing from cDNA could over-represent high-TCR-expressing cells.

V lost 3 bases to trimming and J lost 2 bases, with 14 bases between them. The CDR3 is 16 amino acids. Expressed TCRB transcripts were sequenced because the isolated RNA had all been reverse transcribed beforehand. Using immunoSEQ multiplex PCR, the repertoire was profiled, and TCRdb retains in-frame clones only, with some absent. The sample carries some 300,000 clones, 7.5% to 9.5% recorded once. The chain employs TRBV23-1 and TRBJ1-5; possible D gene TRBD1, 5 bases. TRBV23-1 is classed as an ORF, of uncertain function. Material: central memory CD4+ T cells from blood. The sequence came from a woman aged 18 to 35 in good health. CDR3 nucleotides: TGCGCCAGCAGTCATCCCCGAGGGACGGGCAATCAGCCCCAGCATTTT. Translating it yields CASSHPRGTGNQPQHF.